Following are 27 T cell receptor beta chains from one sample sequenced in a study of Ad26.COV2.S vaccination and SARS-CoV-2 variants. Some clones are missing from TCRdb's copy, which holds only in-frame ones; the method was immunoSEQ multiplex PCR. Of roughly 500,000 clones in the sample, 87% are singletons; the top ten hold about 13%. Described treatment: roughly 18 received Ad26.COV2.S at low or high dose, single or two shots; roughly five received placebo; per-sample allocation not given. Repertoires come from day 63 after the first vaccine or placebo injection. The input for sequencing was peripheral blood, taken in a trial of Ad26.COV2.S vaccine versus placebo. The receptor set was obtained from a person between 18 and 60 years old who received the Ad26.COV2.S COVID-19 vaccine or a placebo.

The chain recombines TRBV15 with TRBJ1-4, with TRBD1 matching 8 bases. The CDR3 covers 16 residues. Germline-derived CDR1 and CDR2 are LNHNV and YYDKDF (reference sequence). Unmatched junction bases numbered 7, after V lost 0 bases and J lost 7 bases. The DNA for the CDR3 is TGTGCCACCAGCAGAGATAGACAGGGGACCGGTGAAAAACTGTTTTTT. Translating gives CATSRDRQGTGEKLFF.

This rearrangement joins TRBV5-1 to TRBJ1-1; D remains unclear. This CDR3 is built from 14 residues. Germline V gives CDR1 SGHRS, CDR2 YFSETQ. V was pared by 3 bases and J by 3 bases, with 12 bases between. Here the CDR3 DNA reads TGCGCCAGCAGCTCCTACACGGCGGACACTGAAGCTTTCTTT. This codes for CASSSYTADTEAFF. Full variable domain (rest looked up from reference TRBV5-1 and TRBJ1-1): KAGVTQTPRYLIKTRGQQVTLSCSPISGHRSVSWYQQTPGQGLQFLFEYFSETQRNKGNFPGRFSGRQFSNSRSEMNVSTLELGDSALYLCASSSYTADTEAFFGQGTRLTVV.

The chain has TRBV30 and TRBJ2-1; D gene unclear. The V gene's germline CDR1 is GTSNPN and CDR2 SVGIG (reference sequence). The CDR3 is 12 amino acids. Trimming stripped 0 bases from V and 9 bases from J, with 9 bases between. CDR3 nucleotide sequence: TGTGCCTGGAGTGTCAGTGTGGGTGAGCAGTTCTTC. It specifies CAWSVSVGEQFF. Full variable domain (rest looked up from reference TRBV30 and TRBJ2-1): SQTIHQWPATLVQPVGSPLSLECTVEGTSNPNLYWYRQAAGRGLQLLFYSVGIGQISSEVPQNLSASRPQDRQFILSSKKLLLSDSGFYLCAWSVSVGEQFFGPGTRLTVL.

The chain uses TRBV28 and TRBJ2-1; the match to TRBD1 covers 9 bases. Per the germline V gene, CDR1 is MDHEN and CDR2 is SYDVKM. The CDR3 runs 17 residues. After removal of 4 bases from V and 5 bases from J, the junction contained 12 bases not matched to a gene. CDR3 sequence reads: CASSSPSGTGSNNEQFF. CDR3 coding DNA: TGTGCCAGCAGTTCCCCTTCCGGGACAGGGAGCAACAATGAGCAGTTCTTC.

The chain joins TRBV28 to TRBJ1-6; possible D gene TRBD1, 5 bases. CDR1 is MDHEN and CDR2 is SYDVKM in the germline V gene. Deletions cut 6 bases from V and 9 bases from J, with 18 bases between. This CDR3 is built from 15 residues. The CDR3, as DNA: TGTGCCAGCAGCCTACCCGGGACGGGATTTTCACCCCTCCACTTT. Encoded protein: CASSLPGTGFSPLHF.

This chain connects TRBV18 to TRBJ2-6, with unresolved D. The V gene's germline CDR1 is KGHSH and CDR2 LQKENI. The CDR3 contains 16 residues. V lost 2 bases to trimming and J lost 0 bases, with 8 bases between them. CDR3 protein: CASSPGGRSGANVLTF. The CDR3 region has the DNA TGTGCCAGCTCACCAGGTGGTCGCTCTGGGGCCAACGTCCTGACTTTC.

This rearrangement joins TRBV6-5 to TRBJ1-2; a possible D gene is TRBD1 (5 bases). CDR3 length: 15 residues. The germline V gene encodes CDR1 MNHEY and CDR2 SVGAGI. V was clipped by 6 bases and J by 5 bases, with 19 bases between them. CDR3 coding DNA: TGTGCCAGCAGCCAGACAGTTCCCGGACAATATGGCTACACCTTC. Protein: CASSQTVPGQYGYTF.

The CDR3 region is CASTPVFSARSYEQYF. As DNA, the CDR3 is TGTGCCAGCACCCCGGTTTTTTCTGCCCGGTCCTACGAGCAGTACTTC. The V gene is TRBV6-2 or TRBV6-3, the J gene TRBJ2-7; D is unclear. V lost 7 bases and J 1 base, leaving 20 bases between the germline ends. Germline CDR1 MNHEY, CDR2 SVGEGT. CDR3 length equals 16 residues.

The chain uses TRBV18 and TRBJ1-1, with 7 bases lining up with TRBD1. V lost 4 bases to trimming and J lost 0 bases; unmatched junction nucleotides: 2. The germline V gene encodes CDR1 KGHSH and CDR2 LQKENI. CDR3 size: 14 residues. The DNA of the CDR3 is TGTGCCAGCTCACGGGGACAGCTGAACACTGAAGCTTTCTTT. Its translation: CASSRGQLNTEAFF. The whole variable domain, remainder taken from reference TRBV18 and TRBJ1-1, is NAGVMQNPRHLVRRRGQEARLRCSPMKGHSHVYWYRQLPEEGLKFMVYLQKENIIDESGMPKERFSAEFPKEGPSILRIQQVVRGDSAAYFCASSRGQLNTEAFFGQGTRLTVV.

This clone appeared a single time. The chain uses TRBV7-8 and TRBJ1-1; D might be TRBD1 (5 bases). Germline lookup yields CDR1 SGHVS and CDR2 FQNEAQ. The CDR3 covers 15 residues. Deletions cut 9 bases from V and 0 bases from J, with 17 bases between. The CDR3: CASFRTSGLNTEAFF. For the CDR3, the DNA is TGTGCCAGTTTCCGTACCTCAGGGTTGAACACTGAAGCTTTCTTT.

The chain has TRBV7-2 and TRBJ2-3; unclear D gene. The CDR3 is 17 residues long. Germline CDR1 reads SGHTA; CDR2 reads FQGNSA. The V end lost 3 bases, the J end lost 2 bases, and 18 bases lay between the germline ends. This CDR3 reads CASSFESTLSYTDTQYF. The CDR3 nucleotides read TGTGCCAGCAGCTTTGAATCAACCCTAAGCTACACAGATACGCAGTATTTT. The full variable domain, with the rest looked up from reference TRBV7-2 and TRBJ2-3, is GAGVSQSPSNKVTEKGKDVELRCDPISGHTALYWYRQSLGQGLEFLIYFQGNSAPDKSGLPSDRFSAERTGGSVSTLTIQRTQQEDSAVYLCASSFESTLSYTDTQYFGPGTRLTVL.

The chain has TRBV7-2 and TRBJ2-1; 10 positions match TRBD1. The CDR3 runs 15 residues. The ends lost 5 bases at V and 9 bases at J; junction bases unmatched: 10. The germline gives CDR1 SGHTA, CDR2 FQGNSA. CDR3: CASSRGQGMTGEQFF. The CDR3 DNA reads as TGTGCCAGCAGCAGGGGACAGGGGATGACGGGTGAGCAGTTCTTC.

The chain joins TRBV6-1 to TRBJ1-6; tentative D call: TRBD1 (5 bases). The CDR3 is made up of 17 amino acids. V was shortened by 3 bases and J by 0 bases, with 12 bases between the two germline ends. The V gene's germline CDR1 is MNHNS and CDR2 SASEGT. CDR3 bases: TGTGCCAGCAGTGACCCGACAGTCCCCTCCTATAATTCACCCCTCCACTTT. It encodes CASSDPTVPSYNSPLHF.

The rearrangement joins TRBV3-1 (or the pseudogene TRBV3-2) to TRBJ2-2; D is undetermined. The ends were cut back, 0 bases at V and 4 bases at J, with 9 bases in the middle. CDR3 size: 15 residues. CDR1 and CDR2 (germline): LGHDT, YNNKEL (reference sequence). CDR3 sequence: CASSQDTLPTGELFF. The CDR3 DNA reads TGTGCCAGCAGCCAAGACACGCTACCCACCGGGGAGCTGTTTTTT.

V is TRBV7-8 and J is TRBJ2-3; TRBD2 is a possible D gene (7 bases). This CDR3 has 16 amino acids. The V gene lost 0 bases and the J gene lost 0 bases, with 10 bases spanning the gap. Germline loops: CDR1 SGHVS, CDR2 FQNEAQ. In nucleotides, the CDR3 is TGTGCCAGCAGCTTAGCTTGGGGGGGCAGCACAGATACGCAGTATTTT. Amino acids: CASSLAWGGSTDTQYF.

The chain carries TRBV20-1 and TRBJ1-2; D unresolved. CDR3 length: 13 amino acids. Germline V CDR1 and CDR2: DFQATT, SNEGSKA (reference sequence). Trimming took off 3 bases at V and 4 bases at J, with 12 bases between the two ends. CDR3 coding DNA: TGCAGTGCTAGTCCGCTCACGGGCTATGGCTACACCTTC. Translated: CSASPLTGYGYTF.

The chain uses TRBV2 and TRBJ2-5; tentatively, D is TRBD2 (5 bases). The CDR3 has 15 amino acids. V was cut by 10 bases and J by 1 base, with 19 bases left in between. CDR1 is SNHLY, CDR2 FYNNEI, per germline. CDR3 region: CATHQPTGSQETQYF. Here the CDR3 DNA reads TGTGCCACTCACCAGCCCACGGGGTCCCAAGAGACCCAGTACTTC.

This clone occurred a few times. The chain's CDR3 is CASSLERYLDTQYF. CDR3 sequence (DNA): TGTGCCAGCAGCTTGGAGCGGTATCTAGATACGCAGTATTTT. The J gene is TRBJ2-3, the V gene TRBV5-8; TRBD2 is a possible D gene (5 bases). This CDR3 is 14 amino acids long. The germline V and J ends were trimmed by 0 bases and 5 bases, with 10 bases remaining between them. Per the germline V gene, CDR1 is SGHTS and CDR2 is YDEGEE.

The chain carries TRBV19 and TRBJ1-3; TRBD1 matches 7 bases. The CDR3 runs 17 residues. Unmatched junction bases numbered 11, after V lost 6 bases and J lost 0 bases. Germline V lookup: CDR1 LNHDA, CDR2 SQIVND (reference sequence). The CDR3 bases are TGTGCCAGTAGCTCACGACAGGGCCTTCCCTCTGGAAACACCATATATTTT. Translation: CASSSRQGLPSGNTIYF.

The chain couples TRBV29-1 to TRBJ1-1; the D gene is possibly TRBD1 (6 bases). Trimming took off 4 bases at V and 5 bases at J, with 14 bases between the two ends. Germline V CDR1 and CDR2: SQVTM, ANQGSEA. CDR3 length equals 13 residues. CDR3 nucleotides: TGCAGCGTTGGGGGGGGAACAGGGACTGAAGCTTTCTTT. Translating it yields CSVGGGTGTEAFF.

The chain joins TRBV27 to TRBJ1-6; D uncertain. Trimming took 5 bases from V and 0 from J, leaving 8 bases between them. The CDR3 totals 15 residues. The germline V gene has CDR1 MNHEY and CDR2 SMNVEV (reference sequence). The CDR3 region has the DNA TGTGCCAGCAGTCCGCCCAGCTCCTATAATTCACCCCTCCACTTT. It is translated as CASSPPSSYNSPLHF.

This CDR3 is CASSYRPRNEKLFF. CDR3 in DNA: TGTGCCAGCAGTTATCGACCGCGCAATGAAAAACTGTTTTTT. This chain connects TRBV6-5 to TRBJ1-4; D unresolved. The V gene's germline CDR1 is MNHEY and CDR2 SVGAGI. The ends were cut back, 3 bases at V and 5 bases at J, with 10 bases in the middle. CDR3 length: 14 amino acids.

This clone was recorded only once. V and J are TRBV9 and TRBJ2-3; D ambiguous. Per germline, CDR1 SGDLS and CDR2 YYNGEE. Trimming cost V 4 bases and J 2 bases, with 5 bases left between them. The CDR3 sequence is 12 residues long. CDR3 sequence (DNA): TGTGCCAGCAGCCCATCCACAGATACGCAGTATTTT. Translated: CASSPSTDTQYF.

The chain joins TRBV19 to TRBJ2-6; D may match TRBD1 or TRBD2 (5 bases each). The V and J ends lost 3 bases and 0 bases respectively, with 9 bases between them. This CDR3 spans 16 amino acids. The germline V gene has CDR1 LNHDA and CDR2 SQIVND (reference sequence). The CDR3 sequence is CASSMGRSSGANVLTF. DNA for the CDR3: TGTGCCAGTAGTATGGGACGGAGCTCTGGGGCCAACGTCCTGACTTTC.

This clone was detected only once. The rearrangement uses TRBV19 and TRBJ1-5, with D possibly being TRBD1 (6 bases). CDR3 size: 17 residues. Germline CDR1 reads LNHDA; CDR2 reads SQIVND (reference sequence). V dropped 3 bases and J dropped 0 bases, with 15 bases sitting between them. CDR3 DNA sequence: TGTGCCAGTAGTATCGGCGGGGGGCCAGGTAGCAATCAGCCCCAGCATTTT. Its translation: CASSIGGGPGSNQPQHF.

V usage is TRBV5-6 and J usage is TRBJ2-1; D not resolved. Germline V lookup: CDR1 SGHDT, CDR2 YYEEEE. CDR3 length: 14 residues. V dropped 4 bases and J dropped 9 bases, with 17 bases sitting between them. CDR3 protein: CASSPPSGFSEQFF. The CDR3 nucleotides read TGTGCCAGCAGCCCACCGTCTGGCTTTTCTGAGCAGTTCTTC.

This chain connects TRBV9 to TRBJ2-5, with D perhaps matching TRBD2 (5 bases). This CDR3 has 13 amino acids. CDR1 SGDLS and CDR2 YYNGEE come from the germline V gene. Trimming left V 4 bases short and J 2 bases short, with 9 bases between. The DNA of the CDR3 is TGTGCCAGCAGCTACGGACTTCAAGAGACCCAGTACTTC. Encoded protein: CASSYGLQETQYF.